Below are 20 T cell receptor beta chains sequenced from a single sample in a study of T cell responses to AZD1222 COVID-19 vaccine. Produced via immunoSEQ multiplex PCR; TCRdb's table is partial and in-frame only. Of tens of thousands of clones in the sample, roughly 85% were seen once. The input for sequencing was peripheral blood, taken 28 days after the second AZD1222 dose. The receptors were sampled from an adult who received the AZD1222 COVID-19 vaccine.

The chain carries TRBV7-2 and TRBJ2-7; D is ambiguous. The V gene lost 1 base and the J gene lost 3 bases, with 7 bases spanning the gap. Germline loops: CDR1 SGHTA, CDR2 FQGNSA. The length of the CDR3 is 13 residues. The CDR3 loop reads CASSLGGDYEQYF. The CDR3 region has the DNA TGTGCCAGCAGCTTAGGCGGAGACTACGAGCAGTACTTC.

The rearrangement joins TRBV3-1 (or the pseudogene TRBV3-2) to TRBJ2-2; D not certain. V was shortened by 0 bases and J by 4 bases, with 9 bases between the two germline ends. CDR1 and CDR2 from the germline V gene are LGHDT and YNNKEL (reference sequence). The CDR3 covers 15 residues. CDR3 DNA sequence: TGTGCCAGCAGCCAAGATTCAATGAGCACCGGGGAGCTGTTTTTT. This sequence encodes CASSQDSMSTGELFF.

The chain employs TRBV28 and TRBJ2-5; D is possibly TRBD2 (6 bases). Germline CDR1 MDHEN, CDR2 SYDVKM. Trimming removed 4 bases from V and 4 bases from J, with 13 bases in between. The CDR3 runs to 14 residues. The CDR3 protein is CASSSPGVRETQYF. The CDR3 nucleotides read TGTGCCAGCAGTTCACCGGGAGTAAGAGAGACCCAGTACTTC. Using reference TRBV28 and TRBJ2-5 for the parts outside the CDR3, the full variable domain is DVKVTQSSRYLVKRTGEKVFLECVQDMDHENMFWYRQDPGLGLRLIYFSYDVKMKEKGDIPEGYSVSREKKERFSLILESASTNQTSMYLCASSSPGVRETQYFGPGTRLLVL.

This clone was counted once. The rearrangement uses TRBV3-1 (or the pseudogene TRBV3-2) and TRBJ1-3; D is ambiguous. The CDR3 contains 11 residues. Between the trimmed V and J ends, which lost 4 bases and 4 bases, there was a span of 2 bases. Germline assignment: CDR1 LGHDT and CDR2 YNNKEL (reference sequence). CDR3 sequence reads: CASSLGNTIYF. In DNA, the CDR3 is TGTGCCAGCAGCCTCGGAAACACCATATATTTT.

This sequence joins TRBV9 and TRBJ1-6; D is undetermined. Trimming took off 1 base at V and 9 bases at J, with 14 bases between the two ends. Germline CDR1 reads SGDLS; CDR2 reads YYNGEE. The CDR3 contains 15 residues. The CDR3 reads CASSVNFGGGSPLHF. The CDR3 DNA follows: TGTGCCAGCAGCGTAAATTTTGGAGGCGGTTCACCCCTCCACTTT.

V and J are TRBV9 and TRBJ1-4; TRBD1 agrees at 10 bases. CDR1 SGDLS and CDR2 YYNGEE come from the germline V gene. The J segment lost 4 bases and the V segment lost 5 bases, leaving 5 bases of the junction unmatched. The CDR3 covers 15 residues. Here the CDR3 DNA reads TGTGCCAGCAGTGACGGACAGGGGGATAATGAAAAACTGTTTTTT. It encodes CASSDGQGDNEKLFF.

The rearrangement links TRBV10-3 to TRBJ1-5, with TRBD1 matching over 7 bases. The CDR3 runs 14 residues. The V gene end was trimmed by 2 bases and the J gene end by 4 bases; junction bases not matched to a gene: 2. The germline V gene has CDR1 ENHRY and CDR2 SYGVKD. CDR3 sequence reads: CAISEGTENQPQHF. The CDR3 coding sequence is TGTGCCATCAGTGAGGGGACAGAGAATCAGCCCCAGCATTTT.

This clone was counted between two and nine times. The chain is built from TRBV28 and TRBJ1-4; no clear D. Germline V CDR1 and CDR2: MDHEN, SYDVKM. The CDR3 covers 13 residues. V was shortened by 7 bases and J by 5 bases, with 11 bases between the two germline ends. The CDR3 nucleotides are TGTGCCAGCAAAGAGAGGTGGAATGAAAAACTGTTTTTT. As protein: CASKERWNEKLFF.

This chain connects TRBV28 to TRBJ2-7; 7 nucleotides match TRBD2. CDR1 is MDHEN and CDR2 is SYDVKM in the germline V gene. There are 16 residues in the CDR3. After removal of 5 bases from V and 4 bases from J, the junction contained 14 bases not matched to a gene. The CDR3 spells CASSTLGGEDRYEQYF. DNA for the CDR3: TGTGCCAGCAGTACCCTGGGGGGGGAAGATAGGTACGAGCAGTACTTC.

The rearrangement uses TRBV18 and TRBJ2-5; no reliable D call. The CDR3 runs to 12 residues. Trimming took 5 bases from V and 1 from J, leaving 5 bases between them. Germline CDR1 and CDR2: KGHSH and LQKENI. This CDR3 is CASSNSQETQYF. The CDR3, as DNA: TGTGCCAGCTCAAACAGCCAAGAGACCCAGTACTTC.

The chain combines TRBV7-8 with TRBJ1-2, with 10 bases lining up with TRBD1. Germline assignment: CDR1 SGHVS and CDR2 FQNEAQ. With V trimmed by 1 base and J by 5 bases, 4 bases remained unmatched. The CDR3 loop spans 15 amino acids. CDR3 in amino acids: CASSLDGTGAYGYTF. The CDR3 DNA follows: TGTGCCAGCAGCTTAGATGGGACAGGGGCATATGGCTACACCTTC.

This clone was seen a single time. The chain is built from TRBV3-1 (or the pseudogene TRBV3-2) and TRBJ1-2; TRBD1 aligns across 7 bases. From germline, CDR1 is LGHDT and CDR2 YNNKEL (reference sequence). There are 17 residues in the CDR3. With 2 bases clipped from V and 3 bases from J, the junction kept 12 bases outside the gene matches. The CDR3 protein is CASSQSLQGLPHYGYTF. The CDR3 DNA reads TGTGCCAGCAGCCAAAGCTTACAGGGGTTACCTCACTATGGCTACACCTTC.

The chain combines TRBV19 with TRBJ2-5; D might be TRBD1 (6 bases). CDR3 length equals 14 residues. Germline V gene lookup returns CDR1 LNHDA and CDR2 SQIVND (reference sequence). V lost 10 bases and J lost 4, with 19 bases in between. CDR3 nucleotide sequence: TGTGCCACCCAGCGTGGGGGCCTGGGAGAGACCCAGTACTTC. It translates to CATQRGGLGETQYF.

The rearrangement joins TRBV3-1 (or the pseudogene TRBV3-2) to TRBJ2-2, with D perhaps TRBD2 (6 bases). The V gene's germline CDR1 is LGHDT and CDR2 YNNKEL (reference sequence). The germline V and J ends were trimmed by 1 base and 5 bases, with 14 bases remaining between them. The CDR3 covers 16 residues. The CDR3 region is CASSQGQAGKTGELFF. DNA of the CDR3: TGTGCCAGCAGCCAAGGTCAGGCGGGGAAAACCGGGGAGCTGTTTTTT.

The genes are TRBV28 and TRBJ1-5; 8 bases line up with TRBD1. The CDR3 runs to 14 residues. The V gene end was trimmed by 4 bases and the J gene end by 6 bases; junction bases not matched to a gene: 5. Germline loops: CDR1 MDHEN, CDR2 SYDVKM. CDR3 bases: TGTGCCAGCAGTTCAGGGACAGGTAGTCAGCCCCAGCATTTT. Translated, it gives CASSSGTGSQPQHF. Full variable domain (rest looked up from reference TRBV28 and TRBJ1-5): DVKVTQSSRYLVKRTGEKVFLECVQDMDHENMFWYRQDPGLGLRLIYFSYDVKMKEKGDIPEGYSVSREKKERFSLILESASTNQTSMYLCASSSGTGSQPQHFGDGTRLSIL.

This clone was seen once. The chain is built from TRBV15 and TRBJ1-1, with D possibly TRBD1 on 6 matching bases. Germline lookup yields CDR1 LNHNV and CDR2 YYDKDF (reference sequence). The CDR3 extends over 16 amino acids. V dropped 0 bases and J dropped 3 bases, with 14 bases sitting between them. The CDR3 is CATSRDYNRAYTEAFF. DNA of the CDR3: TGTGCCACCAGCAGAGATTATAACAGGGCTTACACTGAAGCTTTCTTT.

The J gene is TRBJ2-3, the V gene TRBV7-9; 10 positions agree with TRBD2. Germline V lookup: CDR1 SEHNR, CDR2 FQNEAQ (reference sequence). V gave up 7 bases and J gave up 3 bases; unmatched junction bases: 4. This CDR3 is 14 amino acids long. The CDR3 here is CASTLSGRTDTQYF. The DNA of the CDR3 is TGTGCCAGCACCCTTAGCGGGAGGACAGATACGCAGTATTTT.

The J gene is TRBJ2-2, the V gene TRBV10-3, with 13 bases lining up with TRBD2. J was trimmed by 4 bases and V by 9 bases; bases with no gene match: 11. Germline CDR1 ENHRY, CDR2 SYGVKD. The length of the CDR3 is 17 residues. Written as DNA, the CDR3 is TGTGCCATACCCGGGACTAGCGGGGTTTTGGCCACCGGGGAGCTGTTTTTT. Its protein product is CAIPGTSGVLATGELFF.

The chain employs TRBV7-6 and TRBJ2-2, with 7 bases fitting TRBD2. The CDR3 is 16 residues long. Germline loops: CDR1 SGHVS, CDR2 FNYEAQ. The trim removed 1 base at V and 8 bases at J, leaving 10 bases unmatched. The CDR3 loop reads CASSLGGLGIGGELFF. The CDR3 DNA follows: TGTGCCAGCAGCTTAGGAGGACTAGGCATCGGAGGGGAGCTGTTTTTT. The whole variable domain, remainder taken from reference TRBV7-6 and TRBJ2-2, is GAGVSQSPRYKVTKRGQDVALRCDPISGHVSLYWYRQALGQGPEFLTYFNYEAQQDKSGLPNDRFSAERPEGSISTLTIQRTEQRDSAMYRCASSLGGLGIGGELFFGEGSRLTVL.

This chain joins TRBV27 and TRBJ1-2; possibly TRBD1 for D (6 bases). The CDR3 is made up of 13 amino acids. Germline V gene lookup returns CDR1 MNHEY and CDR2 SMNVEV (reference sequence). Trimming took off 3 bases at V and 6 bases at J, with 11 bases between the two ends. CDR3 protein: CASSFSGAHGYTF. CDR3 in DNA: TGTGCCAGCAGTTTCTCGGGGGCCCATGGCTACACCTTC.